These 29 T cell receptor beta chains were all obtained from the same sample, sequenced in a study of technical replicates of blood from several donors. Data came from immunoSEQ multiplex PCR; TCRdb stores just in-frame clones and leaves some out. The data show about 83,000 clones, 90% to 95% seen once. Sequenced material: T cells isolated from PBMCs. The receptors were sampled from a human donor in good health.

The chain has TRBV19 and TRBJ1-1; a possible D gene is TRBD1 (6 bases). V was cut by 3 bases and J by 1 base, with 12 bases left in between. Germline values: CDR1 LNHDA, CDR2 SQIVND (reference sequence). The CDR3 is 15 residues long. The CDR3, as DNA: TGTGCCAGTAGTATGTCGGACAGTAGGAACACTGAAGCTTTCTTT. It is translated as CASSMSDSRNTEAFF.

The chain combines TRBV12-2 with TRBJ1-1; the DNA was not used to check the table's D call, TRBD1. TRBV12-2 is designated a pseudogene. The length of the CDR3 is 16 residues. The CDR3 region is CASRLSIRGQGTEAFF. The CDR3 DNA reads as TGTGCAAGTCGCTTAAGTATTAGGGGGCAAGGCACTGAAGCTTTCTTT.

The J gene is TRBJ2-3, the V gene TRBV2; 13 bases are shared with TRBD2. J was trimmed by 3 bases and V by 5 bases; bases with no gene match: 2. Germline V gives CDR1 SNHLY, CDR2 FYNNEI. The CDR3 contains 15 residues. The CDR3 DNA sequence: TGTGCCAGCAGTAGACTAGCGGGAGGAACAGATACGCAGTATTTT. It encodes CASSRLAGGTDTQYF.

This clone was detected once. The CDR3 is CASSIAGEYEQFF. CDR3 DNA: TGTGCCAGCAGTATAGCGGGAGAGTATGAGCAGTTCTTC. This chain joins TRBV28 and TRBJ2-1, with TRBD2 matching 9 bases. CDR1 is MDHEN, CDR2 SYDVKM, per germline. V trimming: 5 bases; J trimming: 8 bases; junction bases outside the gene matches: 4. The CDR3 runs to 13 residues.

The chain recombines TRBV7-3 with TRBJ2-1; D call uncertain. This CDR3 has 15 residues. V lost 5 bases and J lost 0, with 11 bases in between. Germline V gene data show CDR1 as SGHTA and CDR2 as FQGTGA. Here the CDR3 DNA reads TGTGCCAGCAGCGATCACTACGGCTCCTACAATGAGCAGTTCTTC. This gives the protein CASSDHYGSYNEQFF.

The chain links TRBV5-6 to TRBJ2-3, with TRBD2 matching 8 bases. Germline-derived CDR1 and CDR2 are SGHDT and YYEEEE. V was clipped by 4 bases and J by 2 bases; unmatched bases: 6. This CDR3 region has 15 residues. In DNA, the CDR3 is TGTGCCAGCAGCCGAGCGGGAGTCATCACAGATACGCAGTATTTT. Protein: CASSRAGVITDTQYF.

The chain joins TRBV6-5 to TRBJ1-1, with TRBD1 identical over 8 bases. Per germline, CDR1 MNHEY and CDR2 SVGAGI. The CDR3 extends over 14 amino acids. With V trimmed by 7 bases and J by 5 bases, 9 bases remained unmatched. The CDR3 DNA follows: TGTGCCAGCAACCGACAGGGGTTTGCAACTGAAGCTTTCTTT. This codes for CASNRQGFATEAFF.

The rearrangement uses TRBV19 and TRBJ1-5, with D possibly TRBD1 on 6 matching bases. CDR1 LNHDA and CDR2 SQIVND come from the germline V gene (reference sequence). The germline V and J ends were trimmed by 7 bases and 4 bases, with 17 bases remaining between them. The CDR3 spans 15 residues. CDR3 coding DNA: TGTGCCAGTACCCCCGAACACAGGGTTAATCAGCCCCAGCATTTT. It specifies CASTPEHRVNQPQHF.

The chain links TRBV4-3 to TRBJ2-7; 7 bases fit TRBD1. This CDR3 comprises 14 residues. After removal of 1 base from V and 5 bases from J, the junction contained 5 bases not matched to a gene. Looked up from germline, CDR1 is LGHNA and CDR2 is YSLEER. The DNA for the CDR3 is TGCGCCAGCAGCCAAGTCGACAGGGAGAACGAGCAGTACTTC. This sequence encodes CASSQVDRENEQYF.

The chain's CDR3 is CASRGLVPADTQYF. CDR3 DNA sequence: TGTGCCAGCAGGGGACTAGTCCCGGCAGATACGCAGTATTTT. The chain carries TRBV6-5 and TRBJ2-3; TRBD2 matches 8 bases. The CDR3 spans 14 residues. Unmatched junction bases numbered 6, after V lost 6 bases and J lost 4 bases. Per germline, CDR1 MNHEY and CDR2 SVGAGI.

The CDR3: CASSEGRERTDTQYF. CDR3 in DNA: TGCGCCAGCAGTGAGGGACGGGAAAGAACAGATACGCAGTATTTT. The chain uses TRBV10-1 and TRBJ2-3; perhaps TRBD2 as D (5 bases). The CDR3 length is 15 residues. V lost 2 bases and J 3 bases, leaving 12 bases between the germline ends. Germline CDR1 reads WNHNN; CDR2 reads SYGVQD (reference sequence).

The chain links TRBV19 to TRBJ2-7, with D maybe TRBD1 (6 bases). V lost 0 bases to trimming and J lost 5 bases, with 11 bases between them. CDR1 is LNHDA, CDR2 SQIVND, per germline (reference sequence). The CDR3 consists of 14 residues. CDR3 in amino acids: CASSIDRGMDEQYF. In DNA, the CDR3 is TGTGCCAGTAGTATAGACAGGGGTATGGACGAGCAGTACTTC.

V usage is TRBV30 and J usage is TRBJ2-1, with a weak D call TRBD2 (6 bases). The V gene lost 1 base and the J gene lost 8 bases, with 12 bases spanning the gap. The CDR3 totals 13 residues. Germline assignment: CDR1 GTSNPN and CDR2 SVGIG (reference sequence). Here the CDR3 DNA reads TGTGCCTGGAGTGGGCGGACGGGGGATGAGCAGTTCTTC. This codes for CAWSGRTGDEQFF.

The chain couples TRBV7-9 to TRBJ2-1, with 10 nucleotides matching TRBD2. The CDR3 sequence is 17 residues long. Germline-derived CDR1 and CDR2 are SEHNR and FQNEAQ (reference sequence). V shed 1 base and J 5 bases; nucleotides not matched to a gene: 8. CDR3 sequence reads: CASSLENGLAGDNEQFF. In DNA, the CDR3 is TGTGCCAGCAGCTTAGAAAATGGGCTAGCGGGAGACAATGAGCAGTTCTTC.

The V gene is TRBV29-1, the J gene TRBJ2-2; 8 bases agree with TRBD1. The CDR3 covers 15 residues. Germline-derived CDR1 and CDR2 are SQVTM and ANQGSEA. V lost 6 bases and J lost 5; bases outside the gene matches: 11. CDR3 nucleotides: TGCAGCGTCGACCTACAGGGGGTCGAAACCGGGGAGCTGTTTTTT. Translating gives CSVDLQGVETGELFF.

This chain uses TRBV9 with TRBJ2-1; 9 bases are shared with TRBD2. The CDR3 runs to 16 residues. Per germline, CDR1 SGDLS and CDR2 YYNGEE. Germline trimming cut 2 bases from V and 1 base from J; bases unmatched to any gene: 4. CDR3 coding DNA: TGTGCCAGCAGCGTTACAGCGGGAGGATCCTACAATGAGCAGTTCTTC. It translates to CASSVTAGGSYNEQFF. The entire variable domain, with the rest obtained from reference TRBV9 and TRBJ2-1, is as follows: DSGVTQTPKHLITATGQRVTLRCSPRSGDLSVYWYQQSLDQGLQFLIQYYNGEERAKGNILERFSAQQFPDLHSELNLSSLELGDSALYFCASSVTAGGSYNEQFFGPGTRLTVL.

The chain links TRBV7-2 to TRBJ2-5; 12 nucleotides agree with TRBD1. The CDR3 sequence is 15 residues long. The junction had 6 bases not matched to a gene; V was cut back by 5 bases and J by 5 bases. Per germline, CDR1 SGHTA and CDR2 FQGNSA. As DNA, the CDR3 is TGTGCCAGCAGCGGGACAGGGGGCAGGGCGGAGACCCAGTACTTC. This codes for CASSGTGGRAETQYF.

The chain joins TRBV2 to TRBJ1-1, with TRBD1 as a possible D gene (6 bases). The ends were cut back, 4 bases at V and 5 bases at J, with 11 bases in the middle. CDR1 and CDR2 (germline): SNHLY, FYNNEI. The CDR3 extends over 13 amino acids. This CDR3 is CASSVGGGTEAFF. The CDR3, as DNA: TGTGCCAGCAGTGTAGGGGGAGGGACTGAAGCTTTCTTT.

The CDR3 loop reads CASSLFRQDRAYF. The CDR3 DNA sequence: TGTGCCAGCAGTTTATTTAGGCAGGACAGGGCGTACTTC. The chain employs TRBV28 and TRBJ2-7; 8 bases line up with TRBD1. With V trimmed by 1 base and J by 12 bases, 8 bases remained unmatched. This CDR3 region has 13 residues. Germline CDR1 reads MDHEN; CDR2 reads SYDVKM.

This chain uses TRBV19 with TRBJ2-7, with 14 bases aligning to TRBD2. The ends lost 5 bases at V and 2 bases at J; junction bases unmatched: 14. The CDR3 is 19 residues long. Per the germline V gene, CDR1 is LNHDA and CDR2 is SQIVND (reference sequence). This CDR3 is CASSLFLGTSGRTAYEQYF. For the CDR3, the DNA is TGTGCCAGTAGTCTCTTCCTCGGGACTAGCGGGAGAACAGCCTACGAGCAGTACTTC.

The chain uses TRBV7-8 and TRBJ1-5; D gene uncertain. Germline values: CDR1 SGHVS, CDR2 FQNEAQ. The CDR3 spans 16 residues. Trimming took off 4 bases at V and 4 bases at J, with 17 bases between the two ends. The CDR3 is CASSYNALGLNQPQHF. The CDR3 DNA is TGTGCCAGCAGCTACAACGCCTTGGGCCTTAATCAGCCCCAGCATTTT.

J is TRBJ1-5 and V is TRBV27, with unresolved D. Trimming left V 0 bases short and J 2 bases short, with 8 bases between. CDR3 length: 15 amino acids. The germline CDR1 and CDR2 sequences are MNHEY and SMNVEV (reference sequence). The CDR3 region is CASSLSGEGNQPQHF. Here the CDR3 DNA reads TGTGCCAGCAGTTTATCAGGAGAAGGCAATCAGCCCCAGCATTTT.

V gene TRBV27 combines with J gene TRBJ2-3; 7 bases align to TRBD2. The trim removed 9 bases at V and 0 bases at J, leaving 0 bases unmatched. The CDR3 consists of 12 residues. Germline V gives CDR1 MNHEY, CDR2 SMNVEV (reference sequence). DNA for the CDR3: TGTGCCAGTAGCGGGAGCACAGATACGCAGTATTTT. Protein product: CASSGSTDTQYF.

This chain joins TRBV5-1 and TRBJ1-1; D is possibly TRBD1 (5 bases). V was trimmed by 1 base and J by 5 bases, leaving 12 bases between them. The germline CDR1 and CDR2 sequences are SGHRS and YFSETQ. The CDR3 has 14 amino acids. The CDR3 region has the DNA TGCGCCAGCAGCTTGTCTAGGGGTGCGACTGAAGCTTTCTTT. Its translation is CASSLSRGATEAFF.

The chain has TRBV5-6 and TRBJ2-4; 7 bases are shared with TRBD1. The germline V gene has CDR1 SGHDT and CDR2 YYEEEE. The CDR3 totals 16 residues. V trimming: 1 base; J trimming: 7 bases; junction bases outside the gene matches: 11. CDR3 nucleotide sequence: TGTGCCAGCAGCTTGTTTGACAGGGAGAGTGGGAACATTCAGTACTTC. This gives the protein CASSLFDRESGNIQYF.

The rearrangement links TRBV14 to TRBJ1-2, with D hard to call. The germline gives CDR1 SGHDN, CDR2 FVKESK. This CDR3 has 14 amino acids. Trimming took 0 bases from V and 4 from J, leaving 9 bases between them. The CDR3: CASSQDYRAYGYTF. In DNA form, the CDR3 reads TGTGCCAGCAGCCAAGATTACAGAGCCTATGGCTACACCTTC.

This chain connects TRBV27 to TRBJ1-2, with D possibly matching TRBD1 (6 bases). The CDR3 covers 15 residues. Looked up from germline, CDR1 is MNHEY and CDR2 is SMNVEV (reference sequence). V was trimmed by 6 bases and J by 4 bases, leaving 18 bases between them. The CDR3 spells CASSITEDRIYGYTF. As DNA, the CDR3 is TGTGCCAGCAGCATAACCGAAGACAGGATCTATGGCTACACCTTC.

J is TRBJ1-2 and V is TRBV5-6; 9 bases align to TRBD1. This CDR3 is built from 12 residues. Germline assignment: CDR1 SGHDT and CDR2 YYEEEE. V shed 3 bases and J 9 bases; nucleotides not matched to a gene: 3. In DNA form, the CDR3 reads TGTGCCAGCAGCTGGGACAGGGCAAGCTACACCTTC. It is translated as CASSWDRASYTF.

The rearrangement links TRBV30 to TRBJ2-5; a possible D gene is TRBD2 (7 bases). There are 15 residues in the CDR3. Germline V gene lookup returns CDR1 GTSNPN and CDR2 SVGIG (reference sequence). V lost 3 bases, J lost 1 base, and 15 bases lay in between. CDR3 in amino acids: CAWSRGATVQETQYF. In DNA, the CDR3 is TGTGCCTGGAGCCGGGGGGCTACCGTCCAAGAGACCCAGTACTTC. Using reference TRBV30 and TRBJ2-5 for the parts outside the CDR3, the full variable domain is SQTIHQWPATLVQPVGSPLSLECTVEGTSNPNLYWYRQAAGRGLQLLFYSVGIGQISSEVPQNLSASRPQDRQFILSSKKLLLSDSGFYLCAWSRGATVQETQYFGPGTRLLVL.